The subject of this entry is one T cell receptor (beta chain). Antigen: not known. The CDR3 sequence is 15 residues long. In germline, CDR1 is LGHNA, CDR2 YSLEER. Trimming shortened V by 0 bases and J by 3 bases, and 9 bases separated the two germline ends. This sample is part of a study of cytomegalovirus exposure and HLA in healthy donors. Study-wide findings and caveats: Associated with cytomegalovirus, according to the listing, were some 180 TCR beta chains.

Vbeta (60) and Jbeta (13) primers were used in the PCR. Libraries were prepared by immunoSEQ multiplex PCR; TCRdb keeps only in-frame clonotypes and omits some of them. The repertoire includes about 180,000 clones, 65% to 85% of them detected once, and 1.2% to 1.5% sits in the top ten. J is TRBJ1-5 and V is TRBV4-3; D is undetermined. The clonotype comes from a girl between 5 and 17 years old in good health and CMV-seropositive. Sequences were obtained from PBMCs. The CDR3 coding sequence is TGCGCCAGCAGCCAAGAACTCAACCCCAATCAGCCCCAGCATTTT. It yields the protein CASSQELNPNQPQHF.